This TCR beta chain was identified during a study of T cells in Graves' hyperthyroidism and ophthalmopathy (dated by TCRdb to the late 2010s). Describing the broader study: Peripheral blood was collected at initial diagnosis, before any treatment. To identify distinguishing TCR V-J signatures, a discovery cohort of some 99 patients was used, comprising fewer than 45 with Graves' ophthalmopathy and about 59 with stable Graves' hyperthyroidism. TCR Vbeta CDR3 sequencing of some 140 peripheral blood samples (over 40 ophthalmopathy, 75 hyperthyroidism and roughly 17 progressor patients) is reported in the paper. The approximately 100 discovery patients were randomly split 7:3 into training and test sets. In six Graves' hyperthyroidism patients, the study also compared T-cell repertoires from thyroid tissue with T-cell repertoires from blood. Following sampling, methimazole starting at 30 mg daily was given to hyperthyroidism patients, and high-dose intravenous methylprednisolone was given to ophthalmopathy patients. An independent validation cohort of some 18 hyperthyroidism patients and approximately 16 patients who later progressed to ophthalmopathy tested prospective prediction of ophthalmopathy. On the study overall, not on this receptor specifically: Sample size was not statistically predetermined, and blinding of investigators to group allocation was not performed. Most expanded thyroid clonotypes (frequency above 0.001) were also found in blood, which suggests that blood repertoires may mirror thyroid immune responses. In validation, progression to ophthalmopathy was predicted by the model with approximately 67% sensitivity and about 72% specificity, a median of approximately 6.5 months before onset. A model built on a 13 V-J signature distinguished ophthalmopathy from stable hyperthyroidism, reaching approximately 89% sensitivity and around 81% specificity in cross-validation and 80%/75% in testing.

The CDR3, from cysteine to phenylalanine, totals 15 residues. This entry keeps only the CDR3 DNA: 45 bases, framed from base 1. The CDR1 and CDR2 encoded by the germline V gene are KGHSH and LQKENI. Trimmed from V: 8 bases; trimmed from J: 0 bases; junction bases lacking a gene match: 6. The TCR beta CDR3 regions were amplified from the RNA transcripts. The TCR CDR3 was subjected to a first round of RT-PCR using the HTBI primer set and the Qiagen OneStep RT-PCR kit. Libraries were constructed in a second round of multiplex PCR, after which size selection and purification were performed. Sequencing of the libraries was done on an Illumina HiSeq2000 using paired-end 100 bp reads. Processing in the source paper ran as follows. SOAPnuke was used to process the raw data, throwing out any read that contained adapters or uncalled bases, had a mean Phred below 15, or lacked an exact constant-primer or identifier match. COPE v1.2.5 was used to merge high-quality paired reads, and clonotypes were defined as unique nucleotide sequences. MiTCR v1.1 was used to align the clonotypes against IMGT TRBV, TRBD and TRBJ reference segments. The analysis was restricted to V-J combinations with a frequency above 0.0001, which together covered roughly 99% of the repertoires. A TCS score was defined as the ratio between F50 (clonal expansion) and ExV (chaos), using BLOSUM62-based TCRdist between CDR3 peptides within each V-J. Welch's t-statistics and random forest reduced fewer than 600 V-J features to roughly 13, which were used in a naive Bayes classifier (R e1071). TCRdb reprocessed the public reads (quality trimming at Q25 with fastp, clone calling with MiXCR) and kept in-frame beta chains. One record per CDR3 amino acid sequence lists the most common genes and DNA. The V and J calls, along with clone size, are taken from TCRdb and not from the paper's own processing. In this sample the table shows around 350,000 distinct CDR3 sequences, about 17% of which occur a single time. Roughly a third of the sample lies in the top ten.

This clonotype has at least ten counts. There is no known antigen for this receptor. Base qualities are not at hand, and no much larger clone is one base apart. Hyperthyroidism patients were newly diagnosed, had a disease duration of under 2 months, and were aged 18 to 65 years. Any patient with an uncontrolled infection, another autoimmune disease, pregnancy or lactation was excluded. Diagnoses were based on clinical symptoms, serum thyroxine and TRAb, thyroid ultrasound and orbital computed tomography. Blood from progressor patients was collected at the time of first diagnosis with hyperthyroidism, before any ophthalmopathy symptoms had appeared. PBMCs were isolated from about 9 ml of fresh peripheral blood by Ficoll-Paque density gradient centrifugation. Progressor patients were initially diagnosed with Graves' hyperthyroidism and developed ophthalmopathy during follow-up. Total RNA was extracted using Trizol reagent, and RNA quality was assessed on an Agilent 2100 Bioanalyzer.

The receptor's source is a woman aged 25 to 39 with Graves' hyperthyroidism that later progressed to Graves' ophthalmopathy. The chain is made from TRBV18 and TRBJ2-3, with 9 bases matching TRBD1. The specimen was blood. The CDR3 protein sequence reads: CASSPGTGSTDTQYF. The nucleotide sequence reads TGTGCCAGCAGCCCCGGGACAGGGAGCACAGATACGCAGTATTTT.